This record concerns one TCR beta chain sequence. The entry originates in a study of blood T cell repertoires in COVID-19. Study at large: PBMCs, B-cell-depleted T cells, or T cells were the source of the cDNA or gDNA that made up the material.

Participants were aged about 18 to 89 years from about 25 US areas. Cohort placement rested on clinical history that participants reported themselves. In the authors' methods: Reference gene primers were amplified, and this amplification served to estimate nucleated cell counts. Here immunoSEQ multiplex PCR was the method, and the copy in TCRdb shows in-frame clones only, minus some. V and J calls and clone size are copied from that table; D and trimming were computed from the DNA. The data contain under 200,000 clones, roughly 82% of them singletons. V was pared by 8 bases and J by 3 bases, with 16 bases between. The CDR3 has 15 amino acids. Germline loops: CDR1 LNHDA, CDR2 SQIVND (reference sequence).

The sequencing input was PBMCs or T cells enriched from blood (not recorded which). J is TRBJ2-2 and V is TRBV19; perhaps TRBD2 as D (7 bases). The origin of this receptor is a woman in her sixties or seventies with acute COVID-19. The CDR3 sequence: CASRGRGADTGELFF. CDR3 DNA: TGTGCCAGTCGGGGGAGGGGGGCGGACACCGGGGAGCTGTTTTTT.